This T cell receptor (beta chain) was retrieved from a study of blood T cell repertoires in COVID-19. Study background: In each case, the material was cDNA or gDNA derived from T cells, B-cell-depleted T cells, or PBMCs.

Repertoires were generated with immunoSEQ multiplex PCR, while TCRdb's copy carries only in-frame clones and drops some. The sample consists of about 160,000 clones, roughly 80% of them appearing once. The CDR3 contains 13 residues. CDR1 is GTSNPN, CDR2 SVGIG, per germline (reference sequence). Deletions cut 3 bases from V and 8 bases from J, with 13 bases between. The TCR sequence derives from an elderly woman with acute or convalescent COVID-19. The chain joins TRBV30 to TRBJ1-4, with a possible D match to TRBD1 (6 bases). Specimen: peripheral blood. CDR3 amino acids: CAWRRGGSEKLFF. In nucleotides, the CDR3 is TGTGCCTGGAGAAGGGGGGGGAGCGAAAAACTGTTTTTT.